These 31 T cell receptor beta chains were sequenced from one sample in a study of blood T cell repertoires in COVID-19. Only in-frame clones appear in the TCRdb table, and some are missing; sequencing was by immunoSEQ multiplex PCR. The sample has under 450,000 clones; 75% to 90% are singletons. Sequenced input: PBMCs or T cells enriched from blood (not recorded which). Every receptor here comes from a woman in her forties or fifties who had recovered from COVID-19.

The chain has TRBV7-2 and TRBJ2-1, with 8 positions matching TRBD2. Per the germline V gene, CDR1 is SGHTA and CDR2 is FQGNSA. Trimming removed 5 bases from V and 10 bases from J; junction bases left unmatched: 7. The length of the CDR3 is 13 residues. CDR3 region: CASSRGGGVEQFF. The CDR3 DNA follows: TGTGCCAGCAGCCGGGGGGGCGGGGTCGAGCAGTTCTTC.

This chain links TRBV7-2 with TRBJ2-7; the D is unclear. CDR3 size: 13 residues. The V end was cut by 1 base, the J end by 4 bases, with 8 bases between. The germline gives CDR1 SGHTA, CDR2 FQGNSA. The CDR3 protein is CASSLELVYEQYF. The CDR3 nucleotides read TGTGCCAGCAGCTTAGAGTTAGTATACGAGCAGTACTTC.

The chain employs TRBV29-1 and TRBJ1-2, with TRBD1 as a possible D gene (5 bases). Germline V lookup: CDR1 SQVTM, CDR2 ANQGSEA. The CDR3 has 14 amino acids. V lost 2 bases to trimming and J lost 1 base, with 11 bases between them. The chain's CDR3 is CSVETAGYNYGYTF. The CDR3, as DNA: TGCAGCGTTGAAACCGCAGGGTATAACTATGGCTACACCTTC.

The chain employs TRBV7-2 and TRBJ2-7; 7 nucleotides line up with TRBD1. CDR3 length equals 15 residues. The germline CDR1 and CDR2 sequences are SGHTA and FQGNSA. V lost 3 bases, J lost 2 bases, and 7 bases stayed unmatched. CDR3 residues: CASSLLVQGTYEQYF. In nucleotides, the CDR3 is TGTGCCAGCAGCTTGTTGGTACAGGGGACCTACGAGCAGTACTTC.

The CDR3 DNA reads as TGTGCCAGCAGCCAAGATACTGGACTTGGTGGCTACACCTTC. It translates to CASSQDTGLGGYTF. V usage is TRBV3-1 (or the pseudogene TRBV3-2) and J usage is TRBJ1-2; D is ambiguous. The CDR3 has 14 residues. V gave up 0 bases and J gave up 7 bases, with 12 bases separating them. Germline V gives CDR1 LGHDT, CDR2 YNNKEL (reference sequence).

The gene calls are TRBV3-1 (or the pseudogene TRBV3-2) and TRBJ1-1; D ambiguous. Trimming pared 0 bases from V and 0 bases from J, leaving 5 bases between. There are 14 residues in the CDR3. Germline CDR1 reads LGHDT; CDR2 reads YNNKEL (reference sequence). CDR3 in amino acids: CASSQDSVNTEAFF. CDR3 in DNA: TGTGCCAGCAGCCAAGATTCTGTGAACACTGAAGCTTTCTTT.

The chain couples TRBV12-3 or TRBV12-4 to TRBJ1-4; D is perhaps TRBD1 (5 bases). V gave up 3 bases and J gave up 8 bases, with 10 bases separating them. There are 13 residues in the CDR3. The CDR3, as DNA: TGTGCCAGCAGTTTGAGGGGAGGGGAAAAACTGTTTTTT. Residues: CASSLRGGEKLFF.

This chain links TRBV6-5 with TRBJ1-5, with D hard to call. The length of the CDR3 is 13 residues. Germline assignment: CDR1 MNHEY and CDR2 SVGAGI. Trimming stripped 2 bases from V and 5 bases from J, with 7 bases between. CDR3 bases: TGTGCCAGCAGTTACGGCCGGGATCAGCCCCAGCATTTT. Its translation is CASSYGRDQPQHF.

This clone has only one observation. The gene calls are TRBV11-3 and TRBJ2-3; perhaps TRBD1 as D (5 bases). Between the trimmed V and J ends, which lost 2 bases and 3 bases, there was a span of 9 bases. The CDR3 loop spans 14 amino acids. Germline assignment: CDR1 SGHNT and CDR2 YENEEA. In DNA, the CDR3 is TGTGCCAGCAGCTTATCTAGGGGAACAGATACGCAGTATTTT. Its translation: CASSLSRGTDTQYF. The whole variable domain, remainder taken from reference TRBV11-3 and TRBJ2-3, is EAGVVQSPRYKIIEKKQPVAFWCNPISGHNTLYWYLQNLGQGPELLIRYENEEAVDDSQLPKDRFSAERLKGVDSTLKIQPAELGDSAVYLCASSLSRGTDTQYFGPGTRLTVL.

This clone has just a few counts. This rearrangement joins TRBV7-9 to TRBJ2-7; 9 nucleotides line up with TRBD1. Germline V lookup: CDR1 SEHNR, CDR2 FQNEAQ (reference sequence). Trimming took 7 bases from V and 7 from J; bases not matched to a gene: 14. The CDR3 loop spans 15 amino acids. DNA of the CDR3: TGTGCCAGCACCTCAACAGGGGGCTGGAAAGGAGAGCAGTACTTC. Translated: CASTSTGGWKGEQYF.

The J gene is TRBJ1-1, the V gene TRBV9; possibly TRBD1 for D (5 bases). The V gene lost 4 bases and the J gene lost 2 bases, with 15 bases spanning the gap. Germline values: CDR1 SGDLS, CDR2 YYNGEE. This CDR3 spans 15 amino acids. The CDR3 sequence: CASSPQRQTNTEAFF. The CDR3 DNA reads TGTGCCAGCAGCCCCCAGAGACAGACCAACACTGAAGCTTTCTTT. Together with reference TRBV9 and TRBJ1-1, the CDR3 gives the full variable domain: DSGVTQTPKHLITATGQRVTLRCSPRSGDLSVYWYQQSLDQGLQFLIQYYNGEERAKGNILERFSAQQFPDLHSELNLSSLELGDSALYFCASSPQRQTNTEAFFGQGTRLTVV.

The chain recombines TRBV18 with TRBJ1-5; TRBD1 might be the D (6 bases). CDR1 KGHSH and CDR2 LQKENI come from the germline V gene. Trimming stripped 0 bases from V and 1 base from J, with 7 bases between. The CDR3 loop spans 15 amino acids. Written as DNA, the CDR3 is TGTGCCAGCTCACCACCGGGGGCGAGCAATCAGCCCCAGCATTTT. As protein: CASSPPGASNQPQHF. Drawing the rest from reference TRBV18 and TRBJ1-5, the complete variable domain is NAGVMQNPRHLVRRRGQEARLRCSPMKGHSHVYWYRQLPEEGLKFMVYLQKENIIDESGMPKERFSAEFPKEGPSILRIQQVVRGDSAAYFCASSPPGASNQPQHFGDGTRLSIL.

For this clone: The same CDR3 also results from other DNA sequences found in this sample. The chain links TRBV19 to TRBJ1-2, with D hard to call. Germline V gene lookup returns CDR1 LNHDA and CDR2 SQIVND (reference sequence). Deletions cut 1 base from V and 5 bases from J, with 5 bases between. The CDR3 covers 12 residues. CDR3 sequence reads: CASSIVGYGYTF. The CDR3 nucleotides are TGTGCCAGTAGTATAGTCGGTTATGGCTACACCTTC.

The chain links TRBV6-5 to TRBJ1-3; 10 bases map to TRBD1. CDR1 and CDR2 (germline): MNHEY, SVGAGI. This CDR3 comprises 13 residues. V shed 7 bases and J 8 bases; nucleotides not matched to a gene: 5. The CDR3 loop is CASTRDRGDTIYF. In DNA, the CDR3 is TGTGCCAGCACCCGGGACAGGGGCGACACCATATATTTT.

CDR3 nucleotides: TGTGCCAGCAGCGTACGGGGTGACACAGATACGCAGTATTTT. This sequence encodes CASSVRGDTDTQYF. The V call is TRBV9, the J call TRBJ2-3, with D possibly being TRBD2 (5 bases). The CDR3 contains 14 residues. Germline V gene lookup returns CDR1 SGDLS and CDR2 YYNGEE. Deletions cut 1 base from V and 2 bases from J, with 8 bases between.

This chain uses TRBV9 with TRBJ2-3; maybe TRBD2 (6 bases). The CDR3 has 16 amino acids. Looked up from germline, CDR1 is SGDLS and CDR2 is YYNGEE. V was clipped by 4 bases and J by 6 bases, with 21 bases between them. The CDR3 here is CASSQPTAGGSDTQYF. DNA for the CDR3: TGTGCCAGCAGCCAACCGACTGCCGGGGGATCCGATACGCAGTATTTT. Full variable domain (outside the CDR3, taken from reference TRBV9 and TRBJ2-3): DSGVTQTPKHLITATGQRVTLRCSPRSGDLSVYWYQQSLDQGLQFLIQYYNGEERAKGNILERFSAQQFPDLHSELNLSSLELGDSALYFCASSQPTAGGSDTQYFGPGTRLTVL.

V is TRBV4-3 and J is TRBJ1-4; TRBD1 matches at 9 bases. The CDR3 loop spans 18 amino acids. Trimming at V came to 3 bases and at J to 7 bases, leaving 15 bases not matched to a gene. Germline lookup yields CDR1 LGHNA and CDR2 YSLEER. The CDR3 nucleotides are TGCGCCAGCAGCCAGGGAAACCTCAACAGGGGGCCGTTTGAAAAACTGTTTTTT. Translated, it gives CASSQGNLNRGPFEKLFF.

The V call is TRBV7-2, the J call TRBJ2-3, with 7 bases matching TRBD2. V was pared by 3 bases and J by 3 bases, with 6 bases of the junction left unmatched. Germline-derived CDR1 and CDR2 are SGHTA and FQGNSA. The CDR3 has 15 amino acids. The CDR3 is CASSFAGAGTDTQYF. The CDR3, as DNA: TGTGCCAGCAGCTTTGCGGGAGCGGGGACAGATACGCAGTATTTT.

This clone was seen more than once but under ten times. J is TRBJ1-4 and V is TRBV5-1, with unresolved D. CDR1 and CDR2 (germline): SGHRS, YFSETQ. Trimming took 0 bases from V and 0 from J, leaving 6 bases between them. The CDR3 is made up of 15 amino acids. In DNA form, the CDR3 reads TGCGCCAGCAGCTTGGGTCTTGCAACTAATGAAAAACTGTTTTTT. This codes for CASSLGLATNEKLFF.

The chain combines TRBV4-2 with TRBJ1-5; D possibly corresponds to TRBD1 (5 bases). The CDR3 is 15 amino acids. V gave up 5 bases and J gave up 6 bases, with 17 bases separating them. CDR1 is LGHNA and CDR2 is YNFKEQ in the germline V gene. DNA for the CDR3: TGTGCCAGCAGCTCCGCCGGGGGAGGCGGTCAGCCCCAGCATTTT. Protein product: CASSSAGGGGQPQHF.

The CDR3 region is CASSLKGTYSNQPQHF. Here the CDR3 DNA reads TGTGCCAGCAGTTTGAAGGGGACATATAGCAATCAGCCCCAGCATTTT. This chain uses TRBV27 with TRBJ1-5; D possibly corresponds to TRBD1 (6 bases). Germline CDR1 MNHEY, CDR2 SMNVEV (reference sequence). The CDR3 has 16 residues. V gave up 3 bases and J gave up 0 bases, with 12 bases separating them.

The chain combines TRBV18 with TRBJ1-1; no clear D gene. The germline V gene encodes CDR1 KGHSH and CDR2 LQKENI. Trimming left V 5 bases short and J 0 bases short, with 7 bases between. The CDR3 totals 13 residues. The CDR3 is CASSVGVNTEAFF. CDR3 bases: TGTGCCAGCTCAGTGGGAGTGAACACTGAAGCTTTCTTT.

This chain joins TRBV5-3 and TRBJ2-5; the match to TRBD1 covers 10 bases. Being an ORF, TRBV5-3 has a function that is uncertain. The V gene end was trimmed by 10 bases and the J gene end by 4 bases; junction bases not matched to a gene: 10. CDR3 length: 14 residues. CDR3 residues: CAGRGTGVTETQYF. The CDR3 region has the DNA TGTGCCGGCAGGGGGACAGGGGTTACAGAGACCCAGTACTTC.

The chain has TRBV19 and TRBJ2-7; D remains ambiguous. There are 14 residues in the CDR3. V was clipped by 1 base and J by 0 bases, with 7 bases between them. Germline V lookup: CDR1 LNHDA, CDR2 SQIVND (reference sequence). CDR3 sequence reads: CASSIGHSSYEQYF. The CDR3 DNA follows: TGTGCCAGTAGTATAGGGCACAGCTCCTACGAGCAGTACTTC. Complete variable domain (other parts from reference TRBV19 and TRBJ2-7): DGGITQSPKYLFRKEGQNVTLSCEQNLNHDAMYWYRQDPGQGLRLIYYSQIVNDFQKGDIAEGYSVSREKKESFPLTVTSAQKNPTAFYLCASSIGHSSYEQYFGPGTRLTVT.

The rearrangement joins TRBV7-2 to TRBJ1-2; D is perhaps TRBD1 (6 bases). The V gene lost 6 bases and the J gene lost 7 bases, with 27 bases spanning the gap. Germline V gene sequence: CDR1 SGHTA, CDR2 FQGNSA. The CDR3 length is 17 residues. CDR3 region: CASRPRNGGGSGGGYTF. The CDR3 nucleotides read TGTGCCAGCAGACCCCGTAACGGGGGGGGCTCGGGAGGTGGCTACACCTTC.

The chain employs TRBV7-3 and TRBJ2-1; 14 nucleotides align to TRBD2. Germline V gene data show CDR1 as SGHTA and CDR2 as FQGTGA. The CDR3 contains 16 residues. Trimming cost V 5 bases and J 7 bases; bases outside gene matches: 7. The CDR3 DNA follows: TGTGCCAGCAGCCCCCCGGGACTAGCGGGAGCGAATGAGCAGTTCTTC. This encodes CASSPPGLAGANEQFF.

The V call is TRBV5-8, the J call TRBJ1-2, with 8 bases lining up with TRBD1. V was clipped by 0 bases and J by 3 bases; unmatched bases: 1. Germline loops: CDR1 SGHTS, CDR2 YDEGEE. The CDR3 is 14 residues long. In DNA form, the CDR3 reads TGTGCCAGCAGCTTGGGACAGGGGTACTATGGCTACACCTTC. The encoded protein is CASSLGQGYYGYTF.

The genes are TRBV30 and TRBJ1-2, with TRBD1 matching over 9 bases. This CDR3 has 16 amino acids. The trim removed 3 bases at V and 8 bases at J, leaving 16 bases unmatched. Germline-derived CDR1 and CDR2 are GTSNPN and SVGIG (reference sequence). CDR3 protein: CAWRPITGGPRRGYTF. CDR3 nucleotide sequence: TGTGCCTGGAGGCCGATAACAGGGGGCCCTCGGCGAGGCTACACCTTC.

The V gene is TRBV5-1, the J gene TRBJ2-5; 7 nucleotides line up with TRBD2. CDR1 SGHRS and CDR2 YFSETQ come from the germline V gene. With 4 bases clipped from V and 4 bases from J, the junction kept 16 bases outside the gene matches. CDR3 length: 17 residues. CDR3 loop: CASSRKSGTRPVETQYF. CDR3 sequence (DNA): TGCGCCAGCAGCCGCAAGAGCGGGACCCGGCCGGTAGAGACCCAGTACTTC.

This clone showed up just a few times. The rearrangement links TRBV3-1 (or the pseudogene TRBV3-2) to TRBJ2-1; D possibly corresponds to TRBD2 (7 bases). The CDR3 has 13 residues. Trimming removed 7 bases at V and 4 bases at J, with 11 bases between. Per the germline V gene, CDR1 is LGHDT and CDR2 is YNNKEL (reference sequence). The chain's CDR3 is CASKGGGYNEQFF. CDR3 bases: TGTGCCAGCAAGGGGGGGGGTTACAATGAGCAGTTCTTC.

J is TRBJ1-1 and V is TRBV19; 7 bases are a match to TRBD1. Germline CDR1 is LNHDA and CDR2 is SQIVND (reference sequence). J lost 0 bases, V lost 3 bases, and 4 bases had no gene match. This CDR3 contains 15 residues. CDR3 region: CASSIGTAMNTEAFF. The CDR3 nucleotides are TGTGCCAGTAGTATCGGGACAGCCATGAACACTGAAGCTTTCTTT.